This entry lists 27 T cell receptor beta chains sequenced from one sample in a study of CD8 T cells in Susac syndrome. Reverse transcription of 0.5 to 1 ug RNA was carried out with random hexamers. TCRdb recomputed calls from the immunoSEQ multiplex PCR reads with MiXCR, one row per CDR3 protein. The sample lists 110,000 or so distinct CDR3 sequences; around 94% were seen once. The material sequenced was CD4+ T cells from PBMCs. All receptors come from a human donor with multiple sclerosis.

V and J are TRBV27 and TRBJ1-2; 9 bases fit TRBD1. This CDR3 has 13 residues. With V trimmed by 8 bases and J by 2 bases, 3 bases remained unmatched. Germline assignment: CDR1 MNHEY and CDR2 SMNVEV (reference sequence). The CDR3 DNA follows: TGTGCCAGCCGAACAGGGGGCAACTATGGCTACACCTTC. The encoded protein is CASRTGGNYGYTF.

The chain carries TRBV12-3 or TRBV12-4 and TRBJ2-7, with 8 bases matching TRBD1. V shed 6 bases, J shed 6 bases, and the junction held 7 bases outside the gene matches. This CDR3 spans 13 amino acids. CDR3 residues: CASRGTGSIEQYF. The CDR3 DNA reads TGTGCCAGCAGGGGGACAGGATCGATCGAGCAGTACTTC.

The chain combines TRBV7-9 with TRBJ1-1; possible D gene TRBD1, 6 bases. The CDR3 totals 14 residues. The germline CDR1 and CDR2 sequences are SEHNR and FQNEAQ (reference sequence). Trimming removed 1 base from V and 8 bases from J, with 14 bases in between. In nucleotides, the CDR3 is TGTGCCAGCAGCTTAGGTACAGGGAACCTGGAAGCTTTCTTT. Residues: CASSLGTGNLEAFF. The whole variable domain, remainder taken from reference TRBV7-9 and TRBJ1-1, is DTGVSQNPRHKITKRGQNVTFRCDPISEHNRLYWYRQTLGQGPEFLTYFQNEAQLEKSRLLSDRFSAERPKGSFSTLEIQRTEQGDSAMYLCASSLGTGNLEAFFGQGTRLTVV.

The rearrangement uses TRBV27 and TRBJ1-1; D is possibly TRBD1 (5 bases). Germline V gene lookup returns CDR1 MNHEY and CDR2 SMNVEV (reference sequence). V shed 6 bases and J shed 7 bases, with 21 bases lying between them. The CDR3 is made up of 15 amino acids. This CDR3 is CASRPRSGLGSEAFF. Written as DNA, the CDR3 is TGTGCCAGCAGACCACGTTCGGGGCTTGGGAGTGAAGCTTTCTTT.

The genes are TRBV5-6 and TRBJ2-7; D gene ambiguous. The CDR3 has 14 amino acids. Trimming shortened V by 3 bases and J by 2 bases, and 12 bases separated the two germline ends. The V gene's germline CDR1 is SGHDT and CDR2 YYEEEE. DNA of the CDR3: TGTGCCAGCAGCTCTGCAGGTCTAACCTACGAGCAGTACTTC. It codes for CASSSAGLTYEQYF.

The rearrangement joins TRBV3-1 to TRBJ2-1; D is unresolved. CDR3 length equals 14 residues. The germline CDR1 and CDR2 sequences are LGHDT and YNNKEL (reference sequence). Deletions cut 5 bases from V and 8 bases from J, with 16 bases between. CDR3 region: CASSYLRSFDEQFF. CDR3 nucleotides: TGTGCCAGCAGCTACTTACGGTCCTTCGATGAGCAGTTCTTC.

This chain connects TRBV10-3 to TRBJ2-3; D unresolved. CDR3 size: 11 residues. V was shortened by 4 bases and J by 6 bases, with 5 bases between the two germline ends. Germline V gives CDR1 ENHRY, CDR2 SYGVKD. CDR3: CAISAADTQYF. The CDR3 region has the DNA TGTGCCATCAGTGCGGCTGATACGCAGTATTTT.

This clonotype is a singleton in its sample. CDR3 loop: CSAVTGTGYSYEQYF. In DNA form, the CDR3 reads TGCAGTGCGGTCACCGGGACAGGCTACTCCTACGAGCAGTACTTC. The V call is TRBV20-1, the J call TRBJ2-7; 8 positions agree with TRBD1. CDR3 length equals 15 residues. Per the germline V gene, CDR1 is DFQATT and CDR2 is SNEGSKA (reference sequence). The trim removed 6 bases at V and 0 bases at J, leaving 10 bases unmatched.

The chain joins TRBV7-9 to TRBJ1-2; 10 bases are a match to TRBD1. The CDR3 has 13 residues. From germline, CDR1 is SEHNR and CDR2 FQNEAQ (reference sequence). After removal of 10 bases from V and 5 bases from J, the junction contained 7 bases not matched to a gene. The CDR3 nucleotides are TGTGCCACCGACGGGGGACAGGGGTATGGCTACACCTTC. It codes for CATDGGQGYGYTF.

The genes are TRBV7-2 and TRBJ1-1; D might be TRBD1 (5 bases). Trimming pared 5 bases from V and 1 base from J, leaving 8 bases between. CDR3 length: 13 amino acids. In germline, CDR1 is SGHTA, CDR2 FQGNSA. CDR3 sequence reads: CASSNQGNTEAFF. CDR3 nucleotide sequence: TGTGCCAGCAGCAACCAGGGGAACACTGAAGCTTTCTTT.

V gene TRBV2 combines with J gene TRBJ1-6, with D tentatively TRBD1 (5 bases). Trimming took 4 bases from V and 10 from J, leaving 11 bases between them. This CDR3 comprises 13 residues. Germline loops: CDR1 SNHLY, CDR2 FYNNEI. Written as DNA, the CDR3 is TGTGCCAGCAGTGTTCAGGGTGACTCACCCCTCCACTTT. Amino acid sequence: CASSVQGDSPLHF.

The sample holds one count of this clonotype. The rearrangement joins TRBV19 to TRBJ1-4; D ambiguous. CDR1 LNHDA and CDR2 SQIVND come from the germline V gene (reference sequence). V was clipped by 4 bases and J by 1 base, with 1 base between them. The CDR3 has 12 residues. The DNA for the CDR3 is TGTGCCAGTAGTAGAACTAATGAAAAACTGTTTTTT. Amino acid sequence: CASSRTNEKLFF. The whole variable domain, remainder taken from reference TRBV19 and TRBJ1-4, is DGGITQSPKYLFRKEGQNVTLSCEQNLNHDAMYWYRQDPGQGLRLIYYSQIVNDFQKGDIAEGYSVSREKKESFPLTVTSAQKNPTAFYLCASSRTNEKLFFGSGTQLSVL.

This rearrangement joins TRBV29-1 to TRBJ1-1; 9 nucleotides match TRBD1. With 5 bases clipped from V and 8 bases from J, the junction kept 3 bases outside the gene matches. This CDR3 region has 11 residues. Germline V CDR1 and CDR2: SQVTM, ANQGSEA. This CDR3 is CSVLTGGEAFF. DNA of the CDR3: TGCAGCGTTTTGACAGGGGGGGAAGCTTTCTTT.

This clonotype was seen only a few times. The chain uses TRBV30 and TRBJ1-2; no definite D call. The length of the CDR3 is 13 residues. The V end was cut by 0 bases, the J end by 1 base, with 6 bases between. The germline CDR1 and CDR2 sequences are GTSNPN and SVGIG (reference sequence). CDR3 sequence reads: CAWSVRDNYGYTF. The CDR3 region has the DNA TGTGCCTGGAGTGTTCGGGATAACTATGGCTACACCTTC.

This chain joins TRBV7-9 and TRBJ2-7; no definite D call. The CDR3 runs to 12 residues. Looked up from germline, CDR1 is SEHNR and CDR2 is FQNEAQ (reference sequence). With 4 bases removed from V and 4 bases from J, the gap between germline ends came to 8 bases. The CDR3 DNA reads as TGTGCCAGCAGCTCCTACTATTACGAGCAGTACTTC. Amino acids: CASSSYYYEQYF.

The CDR3 sequence is CASSEDRQGTLQYF. CDR3 bases: TGTGCCAGCAGTGAAGATAGGCAGGGTACCCTTCAGTACTTC. This chain uses TRBV25-1 with TRBJ2-4; D is possibly TRBD1 (5 bases). Germline V lookup: CDR1 MGHDK, CDR2 SYGVNS. The CDR3 loop spans 14 amino acids. The V end lost 2 bases, the J end lost 11 bases, and 16 bases lay between the germline ends. The whole variable domain, remainder taken from reference TRBV25-1 and TRBJ2-4, is EADIYQTPRYLVIGTGKKITLECSQTMGHDKMYWYQQDPGMELHLIHYSYGVNSTEKGDLSSESTVSRIRTEHFPLTLESARPSHTSQYLCASSEDRQGTLQYFGAGTRLSVL.

The rearrangement links TRBV6-2 or TRBV6-3 to TRBJ1-6; D is unresolved. From germline, CDR1 is MNHEY and CDR2 SVGEGT. V was shortened by 4 bases and J by 7 bases, with 2 bases between the two germline ends. This CDR3 has 11 residues. This CDR3 reads CASSWNSPLHF. DNA of the CDR3: TGTGCCAGCAGTTGGAATTCACCCCTCCACTTT.

CDR3 sequence: CASRQPSYEQYF. The CDR3 nucleotides read TGTGCCAGCAGGCAGCCCAGCTACGAGCAGTACTTC. The chain couples TRBV6-2 or TRBV6-3 to TRBJ2-7; no definite D call. Germline values: CDR1 MNHEY, CDR2 SVGEGT. This CDR3 spans 12 amino acids. Trimming pared 6 bases from V and 3 bases from J, leaving 9 bases between.

The chain joins TRBV20-1 to TRBJ2-3; TRBD1 matches at 7 bases. CDR1 is DFQATT and CDR2 is SNEGSKA in the germline V gene (reference sequence). The CDR3 covers 12 residues. The J segment lost 4 bases and the V segment lost 5 bases, leaving 3 bases of the junction unmatched. CDR3 nucleotide sequence: TGCAGTGCTGAGGGGGCTGCAGATACGCAGTATTTT. It translates to CSAEGAADTQYF.

This sequence joins TRBV15 and TRBJ2-2; the match to TRBD2 covers 7 bases. Germline CDR1 is LNHNV and CDR2 is YYDKDF (reference sequence). This CDR3 has 14 residues. J lost 6 bases, V lost 3 bases, and 4 bases had no gene match. The CDR3 sequence: CATSSLRGAGELFF. The CDR3 DNA sequence: TGTGCCACCAGCAGCCTTCGGGGGGCCGGGGAGCTGTTTTTT.

This chain uses TRBV7-9 with TRBJ2-7; 7 positions agree with TRBD1. This CDR3 region has 14 residues. The V and J ends lost 5 bases and 7 bases, in that order; junction bases with no gene match: 11. Germline-derived CDR1 and CDR2 are SEHNR and FQNEAQ (reference sequence). This chain's CDR3 is CASSRSAGGVEQYF. CDR3 sequence (DNA): TGTGCCAGCAGCCGGTCGGCAGGGGGTGTAGAGCAGTACTTC. The full variable domain, rest sourced from reference TRBV7-9 and TRBJ2-7, is DTGVSQNPRHKITKRGQNVTFRCDPISEHNRLYWYRQTLGQGPEFLTYFQNEAQLEKSRLLSDRFSAERPKGSFSTLEIQRTEQGDSAMYLCASSRSAGGVEQYFGPGTRLTVT.

The chain recombines TRBV29-1 with TRBJ1-2, with 8 bases aligning to TRBD1. CDR3 length: 15 residues. From germline, CDR1 is SQVTM and CDR2 ANQGSEA. Unmatched junction bases numbered 11, after V lost 6 bases and J lost 2 bases. CDR3 region: CSVDYLGQGNYGYTF. CDR3 bases: TGCAGCGTGGATTACCTTGGACAGGGAAACTATGGCTACACCTTC.

In its sample, this clonotype was seen a few times. J is TRBJ2-7 and V is TRBV9, with 10 bases lining up with TRBD2. V shed 0 bases and J 6 bases; nucleotides not matched to a gene: 6. Per germline, CDR1 SGDLS and CDR2 YYNGEE. CDR3 length: 15 amino acids. The CDR3 protein is CASSVGSGGKREQYF. The CDR3 DNA is TGTGCCAGCAGCGTAGGTAGCGGGGGGAAGCGCGAGCAGTACTTC. Looking up the rest from reference TRBV9 and TRBJ2-7 gives the full variable domain: DSGVTQTPKHLITATGQRVTLRCSPRSGDLSVYWYQQSLDQGLQFLIQYYNGEERAKGNILERFSAQQFPDLHSELNLSSLELGDSALYFCASSVGSGGKREQYFGPGTRLTVT.

The chain recombines TRBV5-6 with TRBJ2-3; D gene ambiguous. The germline V gene has CDR1 SGHDT and CDR2 YYEEEE. The CDR3 covers 13 residues. V gave up 1 base and J gave up 1 base, with 4 bases separating them. The CDR3 loop reads CASSLTGTDTQYF. Here the CDR3 DNA reads TGTGCCAGCAGCTTGACGGGCACAGATACGCAGTATTTT.

The chain uses TRBV28 and TRBJ2-7; a possible D gene is TRBD1 (5 bases). Trimming removed 5 bases from V and 2 bases from J, with 28 bases in between. The CDR3 totals 19 residues. Germline CDR1 is MDHEN and CDR2 is SYDVKM. The CDR3 sequence is CASSGPSGSANSRPYEQYF. For the CDR3, the DNA is TGTGCCAGCAGTGGCCCCTCAGGGTCCGCGAATAGCAGACCCTACGAGCAGTACTTC. Together with reference TRBV28 and TRBJ2-7, the CDR3 gives the full variable domain: DVKVTQSSRYLVKRTGEKVFLECVQDMDHENMFWYRQDPGLGLRLIYFSYDVKMKEKGDIPEGYSVSREKKERFSLILESASTNQTSMYLCASSGPSGSANSRPYEQYFGPGTRLTVT.

This clonotype was seen a single time. The chain combines TRBV5-6 with TRBJ2-3, with D unresolved. The CDR3 is 17 amino acids. Trimming removed 0 bases from V and 2 bases from J, with 16 bases in between. Per the germline V gene, CDR1 is SGHDT and CDR2 is YYEEEE. The CDR3 spells CASSLAVTYRNTDTQYF. The DNA for the CDR3 is TGTGCCAGCAGCTTGGCGGTGACGTATCGGAACACAGATACGCAGTATTTT. The whole variable domain, filled in from reference TRBV5-6 and TRBJ2-3, reads DAGVTQSPTHLIKTRGQQVTLRCSPKSGHDTVSWYQQALGQGPQFIFQYYEEEERQRGNFPDRFSGHQFPNYSSELNVNALLLGDSALYLCASSLAVTYRNTDTQYFGPGTRLTVL.

The chain combines TRBV10-3 with TRBJ2-5; possibly TRBD1 for D (6 bases). The CDR3 totals 14 residues. Trimming took 10 bases from V and 5 from J, leaving 20 bases between them. Per the germline V gene, CDR1 is ENHRY and CDR2 is SYGVKD. The CDR3 nucleotides are TGTGCCACTGGGGTAATGGGGGCCCGGGAGACCCAGTACTTC. Amino acid sequence: CATGVMGARETQYF.